This T cell receptor (beta chain) was recorded in a study of PD-L1 blockade in urothelial cancer. Study as a whole: Starting around 2014, patients were given atezolizumab (1,200 mg intravenously every 3 weeks). Blood-derived samples held a median approximately 140,000 T cells. Study results and limitations: Having blood TCR clonality under the median before treatment predicted better survival.

Assay used: immunoSEQ multiplex PCR; TCRdb lists only in-frame clones, some missing. The profile covers 85,000 to 90,000 clones, with under 90% appearing a single time and approximately 15% taken by the ten largest. The time point: pretreatment peripheral blood. The study enrolled patients with locally advanced or metastatic urothelial carcinoma. The CDR3 is 19 amino acids. In germline, CDR1 is SGHTS, CDR2 YDEGEE. Trimming took off 4 bases at V and 4 bases at J, with 28 bases between the two ends. In the case of this clone: The antigen remains unidentified.

The rearrangement uses TRBV5-8 and TRBJ2-3; tentative D call: TRBD2 (6 bases). Sequenced material: PBMCs, taken around atezolizumab (anti-PD-L1) treatment. The TCR comes from a man aged 60-69 years with urothelial cancer. CDR3 DNA: TGTGCCAGCAGCCGGACGTTATACCTAGGTCTAGCGAAGGCAGATACGCAGTATTTT. It is translated as CASSRTLYLGLAKADTQYF.